The T cell receptor beta chain described here comes from a study of shared clonotypes between healthy human individuals. Germline CDR1 reads LNHNV; CDR2 reads YYDKDF (reference sequence). The CDR3 has 18 amino acids. V gave up 0 bases and J gave up 3 bases, with 18 bases separating them. Using immunoSEQ multiplex PCR, the repertoire was profiled, and TCRdb retains in-frame clones only, with some absent. The sample records 2,500,000 or so clones, roughly 93% being singletons. The chain combines TRBV15 with TRBJ1-5; D is undetermined. The material sequenced was naive CD4+ T cells from PBMCs. Sample subset: CD45RA+ positively selected. The clonotype comes from a man in his late teens or twenties in good health. Some clones in this sample may be carry-over from other donors' samples. The CDR3 DNA reads as TGTGCCACCAGCAGAGAATCTGGGATTCGTGACGACAATCAGCCCCAGCATTTT. Translation gives CATSRESGIRDDNQPQHF.